Each of the 25 T cell receptor beta chains below was sequenced from the same sample in a study of T cell responses to AZD1222 COVID-19 vaccine. Generated by immunoSEQ multiplex PCR, the TCRdb table keeps only in-frame clones and is missing some. The repertoire holds about 31,000 clones, with 88% as singletons. The sample here was peripheral blood, taken 28 days after the second AZD1222 dose. All receptors come from an adult who received the AZD1222 COVID-19 vaccine.

The gene calls are TRBV12-2 and TRBJ2-7; the table names TRBD1, a call not compared with the DNA. TRBV12-2 is a pseudogene locus. The CDR3 extends over 15 amino acids. CDR3 sequence reads: CASRLAGQGRNEQYF. CDR3 DNA: TGTGCAAGTCGCTTAGCAGGACAGGGAAGGAACGAGCAGTACTTC.

J is TRBJ1-6 and V is TRBV27; weak D call: TRBD1 (5 bases). In germline, CDR1 is MNHEY, CDR2 SMNVEV (reference sequence). This CDR3 is built from 15 residues. The V gene lost 4 bases and the J gene lost 7 bases, with 14 bases spanning the gap. The CDR3 coding sequence is TGTGCCAGCAGTTCCCCCACAGGTTCCAATTCACCCCTCCACTTT. Its protein product is CASSSPTGSNSPLHF.

This clone was observed a single time. The chain is built from TRBV7-2 and TRBJ2-1, with 7 bases aligning to TRBD2. The V segment lost 3 bases and the J segment 9 bases; nucleotides outside the gene matches: 5. CDR1 SGHTA and CDR2 FQGNSA come from the germline V gene. The CDR3 consists of 13 residues. The CDR3 DNA is TGTGCCAGCAGCTTCGGACTAGTTGGTGAGCAGTTCTTC. Translated, it gives CASSFGLVGEQFF.

This clone occurred a few times. The chain employs TRBV9 and TRBJ1-2, with a tentative D call TRBD1 (5 bases). Trimming pared 4 bases from V and 2 bases from J, leaving 15 bases between. This CDR3 has 15 residues. CDR1 and CDR2 from the germline V gene are SGDLS and YYNGEE. As DNA, the CDR3 is TGTGCCAGCAGCCCCGGCAGACAGCCCAACTATGGCTACACCTTC. This gives the protein CASSPGRQPNYGYTF.

The chain couples TRBV19 to TRBJ1-1; D might be TRBD1 (5 bases). Per germline, CDR1 LNHDA and CDR2 SQIVND (reference sequence). The V end lost 1 base, the J end lost 4 bases, and 10 bases lay between the germline ends. CDR3 length: 14 amino acids. CDR3 in DNA: TGTGCCAGTAGTATAGGGACACCTCCCACTGAAGCTTTCTTT. It yields the protein CASSIGTPPTEAFF.

The J gene is TRBJ2-7, the V gene TRBV7-2; 13 bases agree with TRBD2. This CDR3 has 15 amino acids. The germline CDR1 and CDR2 sequences are SGHTA and FQGNSA. V lost 5 bases, J lost 2 bases, and 3 bases stayed unmatched. Written as DNA, the CDR3 is TGTGCCAGCAGCCACGGACTAGCGGGGGCCTACGAGCAGTACTTC. This gives the protein CASSHGLAGAYEQYF.

This rearrangement joins TRBV19 to TRBJ2-3, with 7 bases that match TRBD2. Trimming cost V 2 bases and J 4 bases; bases outside gene matches: 3. The CDR3 covers 14 residues. CDR1 is LNHDA, CDR2 SQIVND, per germline (reference sequence). CDR3 in DNA: TGTGCCAGTAGTATATCGGGAGGCCCAGATACGCAGTATTTT. Its translation is CASSISGGPDTQYF. Variable domain in full (rest from reference TRBV19 and TRBJ2-3): DGGITQSPKYLFRKEGQNVTLSCEQNLNHDAMYWYRQDPGQGLRLIYYSQIVNDFQKGDIAEGYSVSREKKESFPLTVTSAQKNPTAFYLCASSISGGPDTQYFGPGTRLTVL.

This sequence joins TRBV4-2 and TRBJ2-7, with TRBD2 matching 7 bases. This CDR3 is built from 14 residues. CDR1 and CDR2 (germline): LGHNA, YNFKEQ. With 0 bases clipped from V and 5 bases from J, the junction kept 4 bases outside the gene matches. For the CDR3, the DNA is TGTGCCAGCAGCCAAGATCCAGGGAGGGACGAGCAGTACTTC. Its protein is CASSQDPGRDEQYF.

This rearrangement joins TRBV5-6 to TRBJ1-4, with 8 bases lining up with TRBD1. The V and J ends lost 2 bases and 2 bases, in that order; junction bases with no gene match: 8. Germline-derived CDR1 and CDR2 are SGHDT and YYEEEE. CDR3 size: 17 residues. The CDR3: CASSFSHRGGTNEKLFF. The CDR3 bases are TGTGCCAGCAGCTTTAGTCACAGGGGGGGCACTAATGAAAAACTGTTTTTT.

The chain combines TRBV5-1 with TRBJ1-3, with a weak D call TRBD1 (5 bases). The CDR3 runs to 17 residues. Trimming pared 2 bases from V and 2 bases from J, leaving 17 bases between. Germline-derived CDR1 and CDR2 are SGHRS and YFSETQ. This chain's CDR3 is CASSFYTTGTTGNTIYF. Here the CDR3 DNA reads TGCGCCAGCAGCTTCTACACAACCGGGACGACTGGAAACACCATATATTTT.

The rearrangement links TRBV7-2 to TRBJ2-7, with D perhaps assigned TRBD1 or TRBD2 (5 bases each). The CDR3 is made up of 13 amino acids. Per the germline V gene, CDR1 is SGHTA and CDR2 is FQGNSA. V was pared by 5 bases and J by 12 bases, with 20 bases between. The CDR3 sequence is CASSRIPGPSAYF. The CDR3 nucleotides are TGTGCCAGCAGCCGAATCCCGGGACCCTCGGCGTACTTC.

The CDR3 sequence: CASSHPRGGNNQPQHF. In DNA, the CDR3 is TGTGCCAGCAGCCATCCGCGAGGGGGCAACAATCAGCCCCAGCATTTT. The chain has TRBV6-2 or TRBV6-3 and TRBJ1-5, with 7 nucleotides matching TRBD1. Germline trimming cut 6 bases from V and 3 bases from J; bases unmatched to any gene: 11. The length of the CDR3 is 16 residues. Germline V gene sequence: CDR1 MNHEY, CDR2 SVGEGT.

The chain links TRBV28 to TRBJ1-1, with 10 bases aligning to TRBD1. J lost 4 bases, V lost 10 bases, and 3 bases had no gene match. The CDR3 covers 12 residues. Germline assignment: CDR1 MDHEN and CDR2 SYDVKM. CDR3 DNA: TGTGCCATCCGGACAGGGGGCACTGAAGCTTTCTTT. The encoded protein is CAIRTGGTEAFF.

V and J are TRBV7-3 and TRBJ2-1; 7 positions match TRBD2. The CDR3 has 15 amino acids. The germline gives CDR1 SGHTA, CDR2 FQGTGA. Trimming removed 4 bases from V and 6 bases from J; junction bases left unmatched: 9. CDR3: CASSSPERGGNEQFF. CDR3 DNA: TGTGCCAGCAGCTCACCAGAGCGGGGAGGCAATGAGCAGTTCTTC. Complete variable domain (other parts from reference TRBV7-3 and TRBJ2-1): GAGVSQTPSNKVTEKGKYVELRCDPISGHTALYWYRQSLGQGPEFLIYFQGTGAADDSGLPNDRFFAVRPEGSVSTLKIQRTERGDSAVYLCASSSPERGGNEQFFGPGTRLTVL.

The V call is TRBV7-2, the J call TRBJ2-3; weak D call: TRBD2 (6 bases). CDR1 and CDR2 from the germline V gene are SGHTA and FQGNSA. CDR3 length: 17 residues. V lost 5 bases and J 1 base, leaving 19 bases between the germline ends. Here the CDR3 reads CASSIQARGGGTDTQYF. The CDR3 DNA reads TGTGCCAGCAGCATACAAGCCCGGGGCGGGGGCACAGATACGCAGTATTTT.

The CDR3 loop reads CASSIAGGTEAFF. The CDR3 coding sequence is TGTGCCAGTAGTATAGCCGGGGGCACTGAAGCTTTCTTT. V usage is TRBV19 and J usage is TRBJ1-1, with D tentatively TRBD1 (5 bases). The CDR3 is 13 amino acids. V lost 1 base, J lost 4 bases, and 7 bases lay in between. CDR1 and CDR2 (germline): LNHDA, SQIVND (reference sequence).

The J gene is TRBJ2-5, the V gene TRBV30; no reliable D call. V was pared by 0 bases and J by 5 bases, with 13 bases between. Germline V gene data show CDR1 as GTSNPN and CDR2 as SVGIG (reference sequence). The CDR3 is made up of 14 amino acids. The CDR3 is CAWSVKGSSETQYF. Here the CDR3 DNA reads TGTGCCTGGAGTGTAAAGGGCAGCTCGGAGACCCAGTACTTC.

This sequence joins TRBV6-2 or TRBV6-3 and TRBJ2-5, with D unresolved. The germline CDR1 and CDR2 sequences are MNHEY and SVGEGT. Trimming pared 5 bases from V and 2 bases from J, leaving 9 bases between. The CDR3 spans 13 residues. CDR3 in DNA: TGTGCCAGCAGTCCACAGCTGCAAGAGACCCAGTACTTC. It encodes CASSPQLQETQYF.

The V and J genes are TRBV27 and TRBJ2-7; the match to TRBD1 covers 10 bases. Germline values: CDR1 MNHEY, CDR2 SMNVEV (reference sequence). The CDR3 is made up of 17 amino acids. Trimming took 5 bases from V and 4 from J; bases not matched to a gene: 14. CDR3 coding DNA: TGTGCCAGCAGTGAGGGGAGCCCCGGGACAGGGGATTACGAGCAGTACTTC. As protein: CASSEGSPGTGDYEQYF.

Here the CDR3 reads CASSIDREGNQPQHF. CDR3 DNA sequence: TGTGCCAGTAGTATAGATCGGGAAGGCAATCAGCCCCAGCATTTT. The rearrangement links TRBV19 to TRBJ1-5; no clear D. V lost 0 bases and J 2 bases, leaving 8 bases between the germline ends. This CDR3 is built from 15 residues. CDR1 is LNHDA, CDR2 SQIVND, per germline (reference sequence). The variable domain in full, with the rest retrieved from reference TRBV19 and TRBJ1-5, is DGGITQSPKYLFRKEGQNVTLSCEQNLNHDAMYWYRQDPGQGLRLIYYSQIVNDFQKGDIAEGYSVSREKKESFPLTVTSAQKNPTAFYLCASSIDREGNQPQHFGDGTRLSIL.

V is TRBV11-2 and J is TRBJ1-1; tentatively, D is TRBD1 (5 bases). Germline CDR1 is SGHAT and CDR2 is FQNNGV. This CDR3 has 14 amino acids. V was trimmed by 0 bases and J by 6 bases, leaving 11 bases between them. Written as DNA, the CDR3 is TGTGCCAGCAGCTTAGATCGGAGGGGTTCTGAAGCTTTCTTT. Residues: CASSLDRRGSEAFF.

The chain joins TRBV28 to TRBJ2-1; tentative D call: TRBD1 (6 bases). Germline lookup yields CDR1 MDHEN and CDR2 SYDVKM. With 6 bases removed from V and 0 bases from J, the gap between germline ends came to 21 bases. This CDR3 comprises 18 residues. The CDR3 is CASRSFSGGPSSYNEQFF. The CDR3 DNA reads TGTGCCAGCAGGAGCTTTTCTGGGGGCCCGAGCTCCTACAATGAGCAGTTCTTC.

The rearrangement uses TRBV7-9 and TRBJ2-3, with D hard to call. V lost 5 bases and J lost 5, with 17 bases in between. The CDR3 has 15 residues. Germline V lookup: CDR1 SEHNR, CDR2 FQNEAQ (reference sequence). This chain's CDR3 is CASSESIDLGDTQYF. The CDR3 bases are TGTGCCAGCAGCGAGTCGATAGATCTTGGAGATACGCAGTATTTT.

The V call is TRBV5-1, the J call TRBJ1-5; 7 nucleotides match TRBD1. The V and J ends lost 7 bases and 0 bases, in that order; junction bases with no gene match: 28. Germline values: CDR1 SGHRS, CDR2 YFSETQ. The CDR3 length is 22 residues. The CDR3 is CASPGAIPGQSTRADSNQPQHF. CDR3 nucleotides: TGCGCCAGCCCTGGGGCCATTCCGGGACAGTCAACCCGAGCGGATAGCAATCAGCCCCAGCATTTT.

The chain uses TRBV6-5 and TRBJ1-1, with 7 bases aligning to TRBD1. The germline CDR1 and CDR2 sequences are MNHEY and SVGAGI. J lost 8 bases, V lost 5 bases, and 11 bases had no gene match. This CDR3 has 14 amino acids. CDR3 nucleotide sequence: TGTGCCAGCAGTACCCGACAGGGCCGCAGGGAAGCTTTCTTT. Translation gives CASSTRQGRREAFF.